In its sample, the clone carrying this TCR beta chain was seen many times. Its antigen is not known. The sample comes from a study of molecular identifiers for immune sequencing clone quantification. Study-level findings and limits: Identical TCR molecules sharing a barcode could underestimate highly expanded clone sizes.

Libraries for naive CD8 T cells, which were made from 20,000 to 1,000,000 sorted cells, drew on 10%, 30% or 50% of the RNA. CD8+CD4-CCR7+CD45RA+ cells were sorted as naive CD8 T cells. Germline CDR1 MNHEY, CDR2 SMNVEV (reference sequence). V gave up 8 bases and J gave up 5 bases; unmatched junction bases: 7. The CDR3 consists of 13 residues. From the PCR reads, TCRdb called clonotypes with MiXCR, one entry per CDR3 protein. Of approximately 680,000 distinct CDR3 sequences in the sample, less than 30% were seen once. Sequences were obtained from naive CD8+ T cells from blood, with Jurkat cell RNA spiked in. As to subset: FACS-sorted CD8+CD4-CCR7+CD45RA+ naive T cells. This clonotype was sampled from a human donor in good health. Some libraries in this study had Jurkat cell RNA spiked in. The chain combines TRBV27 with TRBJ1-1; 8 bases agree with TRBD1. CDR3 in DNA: TGTGCCAGCGGGACAGGTGTGCAAACTGAAGCTTTCTTT. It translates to CASGTGVQTEAFF.